This T cell receptor beta chain is drawn from a study of early T cells in non-severe SARS-CoV-2 infection. Notes on the study in general: There was a bias toward anti-spike CD8 responses in VDJdb matching, which missed private and CD4 specificities.

This clonotype was seen more than once but under ten times. Its cognate antigen is unknown. CDR1 and CDR2 from the germline V gene are SGHTA and FQGNSA. Trimming took 2 bases from V and 10 from J, leaving 11 bases between them. The CDR3 covers 12 residues. TCRdb reprocessed the 5' RACE reads with MiXCR, giving one entry per CDR3 protein. The sample records tens of thousands of distinct CDR3 sequences, about 23% being singletons. Sequencing was performed on whole blood, taken at baseline. This TCR derives from an adult who was a healthcare worker with PCR-confirmed SARS-CoV-2 infection or an uninfected control (not recorded which). The chain is built from TRBV7-2 and TRBJ1-1; the D gene is possibly TRBD1 (5 bases). CDR3 nucleotides: TGTGCCAGCAGCTTAAGGCAGGGCGTAGCTTTCTTT. The encoded protein is CASSLRQGVAFF.